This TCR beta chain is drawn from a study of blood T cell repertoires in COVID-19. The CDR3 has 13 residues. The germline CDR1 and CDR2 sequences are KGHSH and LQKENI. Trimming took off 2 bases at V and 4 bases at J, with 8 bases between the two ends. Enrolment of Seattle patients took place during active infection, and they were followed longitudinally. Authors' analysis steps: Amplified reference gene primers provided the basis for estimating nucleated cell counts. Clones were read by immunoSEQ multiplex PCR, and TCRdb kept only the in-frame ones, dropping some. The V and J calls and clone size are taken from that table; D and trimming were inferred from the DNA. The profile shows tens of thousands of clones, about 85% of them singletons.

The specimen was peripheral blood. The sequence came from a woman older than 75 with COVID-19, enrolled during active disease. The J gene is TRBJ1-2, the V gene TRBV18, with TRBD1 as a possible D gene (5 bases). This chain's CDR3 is CASSPRGGYGYTF. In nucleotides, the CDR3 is TGTGCCAGCTCACCAAGGGGTGGCTATGGCTACACCTTC. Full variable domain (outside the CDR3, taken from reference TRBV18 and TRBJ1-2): NAGVMQNPRHLVRRRGQEARLRCSPMKGHSHVYWYRQLPEEGLKFMVYLQKENIIDESGMPKERFSAEFPKEGPSILRIQQVVRGDSAAYFCASSPRGGYGYTFGSGTRLTVV.